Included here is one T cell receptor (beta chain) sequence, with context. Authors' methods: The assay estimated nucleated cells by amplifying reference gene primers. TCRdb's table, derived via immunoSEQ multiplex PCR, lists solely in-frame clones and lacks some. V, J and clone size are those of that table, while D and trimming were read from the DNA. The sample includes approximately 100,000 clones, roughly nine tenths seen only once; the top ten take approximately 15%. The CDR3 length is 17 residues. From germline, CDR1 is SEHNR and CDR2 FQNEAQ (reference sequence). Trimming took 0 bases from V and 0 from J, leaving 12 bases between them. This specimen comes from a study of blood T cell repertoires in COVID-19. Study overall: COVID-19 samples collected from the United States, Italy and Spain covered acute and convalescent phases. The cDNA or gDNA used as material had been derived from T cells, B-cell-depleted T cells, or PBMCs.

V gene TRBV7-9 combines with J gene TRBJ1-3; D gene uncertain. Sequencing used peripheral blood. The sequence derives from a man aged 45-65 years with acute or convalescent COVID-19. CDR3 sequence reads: CASSLAGRRSSGNTIYF. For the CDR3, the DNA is TGTGCCAGCAGCTTAGCGGGCAGGCGAAGCTCTGGAAACACCATATATTTT.